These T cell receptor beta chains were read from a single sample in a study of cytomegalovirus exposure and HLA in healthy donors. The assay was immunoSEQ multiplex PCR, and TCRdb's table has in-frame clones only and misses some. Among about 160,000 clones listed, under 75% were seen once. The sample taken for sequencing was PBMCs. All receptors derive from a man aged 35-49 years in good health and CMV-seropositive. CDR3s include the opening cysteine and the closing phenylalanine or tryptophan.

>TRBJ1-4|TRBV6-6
CASSQTPGANEKLFF
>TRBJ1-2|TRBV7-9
CASSLPRQGSRGYTF
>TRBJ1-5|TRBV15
CATSRDASGRQPQHF
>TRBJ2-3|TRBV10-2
CASSERDRTSTDTQYF
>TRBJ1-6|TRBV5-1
CASSFDRANSPLHF
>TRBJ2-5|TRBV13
CASSPGLAVQETQYF
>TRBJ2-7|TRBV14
CASSRSGTSSEQYF
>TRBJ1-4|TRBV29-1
CSVAGTPGEKLFF
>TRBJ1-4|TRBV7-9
CASSLPGDEKLFF
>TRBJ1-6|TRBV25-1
CASSDGWPSSPLHF
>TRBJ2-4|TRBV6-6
CATSDTNIQYF
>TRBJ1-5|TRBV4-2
CASNEGSDQPQHF
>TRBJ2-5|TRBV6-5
CASRGGIGTQYF
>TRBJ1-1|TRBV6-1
CASSASYPPVTEAFF
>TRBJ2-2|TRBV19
CASSESGGARELFF
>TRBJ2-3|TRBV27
CASSRPGDTQYF
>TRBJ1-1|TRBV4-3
CASSQEPGQGFEAFF
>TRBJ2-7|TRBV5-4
CASSPGPRGAAYEQYF
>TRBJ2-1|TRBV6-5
CASSYSRTGMNEQFF
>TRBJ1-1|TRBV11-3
CASSLDQRTEAFF
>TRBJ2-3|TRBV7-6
CASSPLAGTSRSFTDTQYF
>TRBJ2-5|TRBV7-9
CASSFWGGETQYF
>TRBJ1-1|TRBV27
CASSSSGDRGKAFF
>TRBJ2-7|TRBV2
CATQIRSTGINSPFSYEQYF
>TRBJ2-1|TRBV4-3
CASSQGTGDEQFF
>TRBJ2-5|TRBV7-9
CASSLRRGQEETQYF
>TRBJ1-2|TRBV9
CASSPDGGSGYTF
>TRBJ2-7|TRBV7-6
CASSFAGGYEQYF
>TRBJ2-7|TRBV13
CASSRSTTLTDYEQYF
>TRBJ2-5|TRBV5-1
CASSLTPSGAQETQYF
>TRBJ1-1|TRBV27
CASSTTGTGGTEAFF
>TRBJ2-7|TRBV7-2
CASSFQGTVAYEQYF
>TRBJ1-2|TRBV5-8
CASSPRGGRANFDYGYTF
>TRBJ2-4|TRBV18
CASSPRSGLRNIQYF
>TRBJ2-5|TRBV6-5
CASSYPPDRVAEQYF
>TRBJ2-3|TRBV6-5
CASSVQAGTDTQYF
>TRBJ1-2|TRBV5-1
CASSVSPGDSSYTF
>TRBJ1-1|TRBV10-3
CAITTGGNTEAFF
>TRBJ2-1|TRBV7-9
CASSPPGGLAGDYNEQFF
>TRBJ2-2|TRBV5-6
CASSLGLGGLGTGELFF
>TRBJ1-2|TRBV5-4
CASSLDRNYGYTF
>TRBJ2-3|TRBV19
CASSPLSGDGHTQYF
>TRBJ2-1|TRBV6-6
CASSNEGQRYNEQFF
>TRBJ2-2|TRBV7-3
CASSLPGQGVGKSTGELFF
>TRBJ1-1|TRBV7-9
CASSLGQGAGAFF
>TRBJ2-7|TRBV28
CASSVSTDYEQYF
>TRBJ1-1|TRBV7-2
CASSSDTEAFF
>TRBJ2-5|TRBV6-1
CASNGGSQETQYF
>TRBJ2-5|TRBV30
CAWTGLAEEAQYF